The rows below give T cell receptor beta chains drawn from one sample of a study of blood T cell repertoires in COVID-19. TCRdb's copy holds only in-frame clones and misses some; the assay was immunoSEQ multiplex PCR. The sample holds 350,000 to 450,000 clones, 80% to 90% seen once. Sequences were obtained from PBMCs or T cells enriched from blood (not recorded which). The receptor source for this set is a man aged 25 to 40 who had recovered from COVID-19. The CDR3 runs from the conserved cysteine through the conserved F or W. The D gene is left open where the match is weak. Not every row has a clone size; where given, it reads once, few, many or a size class.

J	V	size	D	CDR3	DNA
TRBJ2-1	TRBV10-3	.	TRBD2	CAISGPDSGALSSYNEQFF	TGTGCCATCAGTGGCCCGGATAGCGGGGCCCTCAGCTCCTACAATGAGCAGTTCTTC
TRBJ2-7	TRBV9	once	.	CASSVGGGAYEQYF	TGTGCCAGCAGCGTAGGAGGCGGAGCCTACGAGCAGTACTTC
TRBJ2-5	TRBV19	.	.	CASRTGETQYF	TGTGCCAGTAGAACAGGGGAGACCCAGTACTTC
TRBJ1-5	TRBV19	.	.	CASSTPPRRRREGNQPQHF	TGTGCCAGTAGTACCCCCCCCCGAAGGAGGCGAGAGGGCAATCAGCCCCAGCATTTT
TRBJ2-7	TRBV6-5	.	TRBD2	CASSPFGGSEQYF	TGTGCCAGCAGTCCCTTCGGGGGGTCCGAGCAGTACTTC
TRBJ2-4	TRBV19	.	TRBD1	CASSPGQGANIQYF	TGTGCCAGTAGTCCGGGACAGGGGGCAAACATTCAGTACTTC
TRBJ1-1	TRBV30	.	TRBD1	CAWRDRITEAFF	TGTGCCTGGAGGGACAGGATCACTGAAGCTTTCTTT
TRBJ2-2	TRBV6-5	.	TRBD1	CASSRQGAGELFF	TGTGCCAGCAGTCGACAGGGGGCCGGGGAGCTGTTTTTT
TRBJ2-7	TRBV5-1	.	TRBD2	CASSPVRAGAYEQYF	TGCGCCAGCAGCCCCGTAAGGGCGGGAGCCTACGAGCAGTACTTC
TRBJ1-1	TRBV19	once	.	CASSIGTSNTEAFF	TGTGCCAGTAGTATTGGGACATCAAACACTGAAGCTTTCTTT
TRBJ2-2	TRBV24-1	.	.	CATGGMGVNGELFF	TGTGCCACTGGGGGGATGGGTGTCAACGGGGAGCTGTTTTTT
TRBJ1-5	TRBV19	.	.	CASSMEGGGARGQPQHF	TGTGCCAGTAGTATGGAAGGCGGCGGGGCGCGAGGCCAGCCCCAGCATTTT
TRBJ2-7	TRBV6-5	.	TRBD1	CASTRTGSNEQYF	TGTGCCAGCACCCGGACAGGGTCAAACGAGCAGTACTTC
TRBJ1-1	TRBV5-1	.	TRBD1	CASSLGDRGFGAFF	TGCGCCAGCAGCTTGGGGGACAGGGGATTTGGAGCTTTCTTT
TRBJ1-6	TRBV6-5	.	.	CASRAAVGNSPLHF	TGTGCCAGCAGAGCTGCCGTGGGCAATTCACCCCTCCACTTT
TRBJ1-3	TRBV12-5	.	TRBD1	CASGPLQGQGSINTIYF	TGTGCTAGTGGCCCTCTCCAGGGACAGGGCAGTATCAACACCATATATTTT
TRBJ2-7	TRBV6-4	.	.	CASNRITNYEQYF	TGTGCCAGCAACAGGATAACCAACTACGAGCAGTACTTC
TRBJ2-1	TRBV9	.	TRBD2	CASSPTGLAGAGEQFF	TGTGCCAGCAGCCCTACAGGACTAGCGGGAGCTGGGGAGCAGTTCTTC
TRBJ1-5	TRBV12-5	.	TRBD1	CASGPTGGYQPQHF	TGTGCTAGTGGTCCGACAGGGGGCTATCAGCCCCAGCATTTT
TRBJ2-7	TRBV9	.	.	CASSVSTGEQYF	TGTGCCAGCAGCGTTAGTACGGGCGAGCAGTACTTC
TRBJ2-7	TRBV5-4	.	TRBD1	CASSPRGTAGYEQYF	TGTGCCAGCAGCCCCCGAGGGACAGCCGGATACGAGCAGTACTTC
TRBJ2-3	TRBV11-2	.	.	CASSLLAVDTQYF	TGTGCCAGCAGCTTATTAGCGGTAGATACGCAGTATTTT
TRBJ2-1	TRBV11-2	.	.	CASSLVYRGTENYNEQFF	TGTGCCAGCAGCTTAGTTTATAGGGGTACAGAGAACTACAATGAGCAGTTCTTC
TRBJ1-1	TRBV5-1	once	TRBD1	CASRATGGTEAFF	TGCGCCAGCAGGGCTACAGGGGGGACTGAAGCTTTCTTT
TRBJ2-3	TRBV18	.	TRBD1	CASSPRTGPGDTQYF	TGTGCCAGCTCACCTCGGACAGGGCCCGGGGATACGCAGTATTTT
TRBJ1-5	TRBV19	.	.	CASSPRGNQPQHF	TGTGCCAGTAGTCCCAGGGGCAATCAGCCCCAGCATTTT
TRBJ2-7	TRBV14	.	TRBD1	CASSQDRGWPRNYEQYF	TGTGCCAGCAGCCAAGACAGGGGGTGGCCCCGAAACTACGAGCAGTACTTC
TRBJ2-7	TRBV4-2	few	TRBD2	CASSPQGPSGMGRSYEQYF	TGTGCCAGCAGCCCCCAGGGGCCTAGCGGGATGGGGCGGTCCTACGAGCAGTACTTC
TRBJ1-6	TRBV3-1/TRBV3-2	.	TRBD1	CASSTGGSSPLHF	TGTGCCAGCTCGACAGGGGGCTCTTCACCCCTCCACTTT
TRBJ2-7	TRBV28	.	TRBD1	CASSPGTGVPYEQYF	TGTGCCAGCAGCCCCGGGACAGGGGTCCCCTACGAGCAGTACTTC